These 25 T cell receptor beta chains were sequenced from one sample in a study of long-term antiretroviral therapy in people with HIV. A v3.0 immunoSEQ assay was performed at survey level. Sequencing was performed with immunoSEQ multiplex PCR; in TCRdb, only in-frame clones are kept and a portion is missing. The table shows more than 15,000 clones, with approximately 82% occurring only once. The specimen was unsorted PBMCs, collected 0.3 years before starting antiretroviral therapy. Receptors were obtained from a man aged 50-60 years with HIV.

This sequence joins TRBV19 and TRBJ1-4; the match to TRBD1 covers 7 bases. The V gene end was trimmed by 4 bases and the J gene end by 5 bases; junction bases not matched to a gene: 4. The germline gives CDR1 LNHDA, CDR2 SQIVND (reference sequence). This CDR3 spans 14 amino acids. CDR3 in amino acids: CASSTAGGNEKLFF. CDR3 in DNA: TGTGCCAGTAGTACTGCAGGGGGGAATGAAAAACTGTTTTTT.

The rearrangement links TRBV7-9 to TRBJ1-5; 7 bases align to TRBD1. The CDR3 extends over 15 amino acids. The germline gives CDR1 SEHNR, CDR2 FQNEAQ (reference sequence). After removal of 5 bases from V and 4 bases from J, the junction contained 8 bases not matched to a gene. CDR3 bases: TGTGCCAGCAGCCCGGAGGGGGCAATTAATCAGCCCCAGCATTTT. Protein product: CASSPEGAINQPQHF.

The rearrangement uses TRBV13 and TRBJ1-1; D possibly corresponds to TRBD1 (6 bases). The V and J ends lost 5 bases and 7 bases respectively, with 11 bases between them. In germline, CDR1 is PRHDT, CDR2 FYEKMQ (reference sequence). This CDR3 is built from 12 residues. The CDR3 reads CASSLTGNEAFF. Written as DNA, the CDR3 is TGTGCCAGCAGCCTAACAGGGAATGAAGCTTTCTTT.

This sequence joins TRBV18 and TRBJ1-2, with TRBD1 as a possible D gene (5 bases). The germline CDR1 and CDR2 sequences are KGHSH and LQKENI. CDR3 length equals 14 residues. The V end lost 3 bases, the J end lost 2 bases, and 10 bases lay between the germline ends. CDR3 DNA sequence: TGTGCCAGCTCACCCTGGACATACAACTATGGCTACACCTTC. Translating gives CASSPWTYNYGYTF.

The rearrangement links TRBV6-5 to TRBJ1-1; TRBD1 matches 7 bases. The CDR3 runs 13 residues. V trimming: 8 bases; J trimming: 4 bases; junction bases outside the gene matches: 7. In germline, CDR1 is MNHEY, CDR2 SVGAGI. The CDR3 sequence: CASVYRGSTEAFF. The CDR3 DNA follows: TGTGCCAGCGTGTACAGGGGATCCACTGAAGCTTTCTTT.

The rearrangement uses TRBV28 and TRBJ2-2; D perhaps matches TRBD2 (6 bases). Looked up from germline, CDR1 is MDHEN and CDR2 is SYDVKM. Trimming cost V 5 bases and J 3 bases, with 13 bases left between them. This CDR3 spans 15 amino acids. DNA for the CDR3: TGTGCCAGCAGTACCAAAGAGCGGGACACCGGGGAGCTGTTTTTT. Translated, it gives CASSTKERDTGELFF.

The rearrangement links TRBV5-1 to TRBJ2-5, with D tentatively TRBD1 (7 bases). CDR3 size: 14 residues. CDR1 SGHRS and CDR2 YFSETQ come from the germline V gene. V lost 2 bases and J lost 3, with 11 bases in between. CDR3 residues: CASSFIRGEETQYF. The CDR3 DNA sequence: TGCGCCAGCAGCTTTATCAGGGGGGAAGAGACCCAGTACTTC. The full variable domain, in which reference TRBV5-1 and TRBJ2-5 provide the parts outside the CDR3, is KAGVTQTPRYLIKTRGQQVTLSCSPISGHRSVSWYQQTPGQGLQFLFEYFSETQRNKGNFPGRFSGRQFSNSRSEMNVSTLELGDSALYLCASSFIRGEETQYFGPGTRLLVL.

The chain is built from TRBV7-9 and TRBJ2-2; D remains unclear. This CDR3 contains 10 residues. The ends were cut back, 7 bases at V and 6 bases at J, with 3 bases in the middle. Germline loops: CDR1 SEHNR, CDR2 FQNEAQ (reference sequence). The DNA for the CDR3 is TGTGCCAGCATTTCCGGGGAGCTGTTTTTT. This translates into CASISGELFF.

The genes are TRBV14 and TRBJ2-7; D is uncertain. The CDR3 runs to 13 residues. Germline V gives CDR1 SGHDN, CDR2 FVKESK. V dropped 3 bases and J dropped 4 bases, with 10 bases sitting between them. The CDR3 here is CASSHPFSYEQYF. In DNA, the CDR3 is TGTGCCAGCAGCCATCCGTTTTCTTACGAGCAGTACTTC.

The chain links TRBV6-5 to TRBJ2-1; 7 bases agree with TRBD1. V lost 5 bases to trimming and J lost 7 bases; unmatched junction nucleotides: 8. Per germline, CDR1 MNHEY and CDR2 SVGAGI. The CDR3 length is 14 residues. The CDR3 DNA is TGTGCCAGCAGTCCCGGGACAGTCAAGAATGAGCAGTTCTTC. This gives the protein CASSPGTVKNEQFF.

The chain recombines TRBV6-6 with TRBJ2-2; 11 bases agree with TRBD2. J was trimmed by 5 bases and V by 6 bases; bases with no gene match: 5. This CDR3 is 15 amino acids long. Looked up from germline, CDR1 is MNHNY and CDR2 is SVGAGI (reference sequence). DNA of the CDR3: TGTGCCAGCAGAACCGGGACTAGCGGAACCGGGGAGCTGTTTTTT. Translation gives CASRTGTSGTGELFF.

The chain joins TRBV29-1 to TRBJ1-5; D gene uncertain. The germline V gene encodes CDR1 SQVTM and CDR2 ANQGSEA. This CDR3 spans 18 amino acids. The V and J ends lost 6 bases and 5 bases respectively, with 29 bases between them. This CDR3 is CSVSLWMDPSRYDQPQHF. The DNA for the CDR3 is TGCAGCGTCTCCCTTTGGATGGACCCGAGCCGATACGATCAGCCCCAGCATTTT.

The V gene is TRBV29-1, the J gene TRBJ1-1; tentatively, D is TRBD1 (5 bases). V dropped 6 bases and J dropped 2 bases, with 13 bases sitting between them. Germline CDR1 is SQVTM and CDR2 is ANQGSEA. This CDR3 spans 13 amino acids. In DNA, the CDR3 is TGCAGCGTGGGGGGGTGGGGAAACACTGAAGCTTTCTTT. It codes for CSVGGWGNTEAFF.

The rearrangement uses TRBV7-9 and TRBJ2-7; D remains ambiguous. Germline-derived CDR1 and CDR2 are SEHNR and FQNEAQ (reference sequence). The CDR3 is 14 residues long. The V end lost 4 bases, the J end lost 2 bases, and 12 bases lay between the germline ends. CDR3 DNA: TGTGCCAGCAGCTCCGTTGGCGAGCCCTACGAGCAGTACTTC. Its protein is CASSSVGEPYEQYF.

This chain links TRBV5-6 with TRBJ1-3, with D maybe TRBD1 (5 bases). The V gene's germline CDR1 is SGHDT and CDR2 YYEEEE. The ends were cut back, 0 bases at V and 2 bases at J, with 18 bases in the middle. This CDR3 region has 18 residues. CDR3 protein: CASSLGYVGTSPGNTIYF. CDR3 DNA: TGTGCCAGCAGCTTGGGCTACGTCGGGACGTCCCCTGGAAACACCATATATTTT.

V usage is TRBV19 and J usage is TRBJ2-7; D unclear. The CDR3 totals 13 residues. Germline CDR1 is LNHDA and CDR2 is SQIVND (reference sequence). Trimming left V 1 base short and J 6 bases short, with 10 bases between. The CDR3 sequence: CASSIGAVGEQYF. CDR3 in DNA: TGTGCCAGTAGTATAGGGGCCGTGGGCGAGCAGTACTTC.

This clone was picked up one time. J is TRBJ2-3 and V is TRBV4-1; a weak D match, TRBD2 (5 bases). V lost 0 bases and J 0 bases, leaving 7 bases between the germline ends. Germline V gene lookup returns CDR1 MGHRA and CDR2 YSYEKL. The CDR3 has 15 residues. CDR3 sequence: CASSQEGLSTDTQYF. CDR3 nucleotides: TGCGCCAGCAGCCAAGAAGGACTGAGCACAGATACGCAGTATTTT.

The chain has TRBV4-1 and TRBJ1-1; tentative D call: TRBD1 (6 bases). This CDR3 has 14 amino acids. Per the germline V gene, CDR1 is MGHRA and CDR2 is YSYEKL. With 3 bases removed from V and 4 bases from J, the gap between germline ends came to 12 bases. The DNA for the CDR3 is TGCGCCAGCAGCCAGGAAGGGGGGATCACTGAAGCTTTCTTT. Amino acids: CASSQEGGITEAFF.

This clone was recorded only once. The J gene is TRBJ1-4, the V gene TRBV10-3, with D unclear. Per the germline V gene, CDR1 is ENHRY and CDR2 is SYGVKD. This CDR3 region has 14 residues. V lost 6 bases to trimming and J lost 4 bases, with 12 bases between them. CDR3 in amino acids: CAIRKDGDNEKLFF. The CDR3 DNA follows: TGTGCCATCAGGAAGGACGGGGATAATGAAAAACTGTTTTTT.

The chain links TRBV29-1 to TRBJ2-5; D remains ambiguous. Germline loops: CDR1 SQVTM, CDR2 ANQGSEA. The germline V and J ends were trimmed by 2 bases and 3 bases, with 13 bases remaining between them. This CDR3 is built from 14 residues. The CDR3: CSVEWAGTEETQYF. The CDR3 nucleotides read TGCAGCGTTGAATGGGCAGGTACGGAAGAGACCCAGTACTTC.

The chain employs TRBV18 and TRBJ1-2; D is unresolved. The CDR3 consists of 14 residues. Germline assignment: CDR1 KGHSH and CDR2 LQKENI. Trimming removed 3 bases from V and 8 bases from J, with 16 bases in between. The CDR3 spells CASSPQSDLGGYTF. Written as DNA, the CDR3 is TGTGCCAGCTCACCTCAATCGGACTTAGGGGGCTACACCTTC.

The chain links TRBV5-4 to TRBJ2-7; D unclear. V lost 7 bases to trimming and J lost 2 bases, with 16 bases between them. Germline CDR1 and CDR2: SGHNT and YYREEE (reference sequence). This CDR3 contains 14 residues. CDR3 protein: CASGRRTGTYEQYF. DNA for the CDR3: TGTGCCAGCGGAAGAAGGACCGGTACCTACGAGCAGTACTTC. Together with reference TRBV5-4 and TRBJ2-7, the CDR3 gives the full variable domain: ETGVTQSPTHLIKTRGQQVTLRCSSQSGHNTVSWYQQALGQGPQFIFQYYREEENGRGNFPPRFSGLQFPNYSSELNVNALELDDSALYLCASGRRTGTYEQYFGPGTRLTVT.

The CDR3 reads CARLEANYGYTF. The CDR3 coding sequence is TGTGCTAGGCTTGAAGCTAACTATGGCTACACCTTC. This chain uses TRBV30 with TRBJ1-2; no reliable D call. Per germline, CDR1 GTSNPN and CDR2 SVGIG (reference sequence). The CDR3 totals 12 residues.

V and J are TRBV7-6 and TRBJ2-1; D is ambiguous. V lost 0 bases and J lost 9, with 18 bases in between. The CDR3 is made up of 16 amino acids. CDR1 and CDR2 from the germline V gene are SGHVS and FNYEAQ. The CDR3 loop is CASSLARRSRKVEQFF. The CDR3 DNA reads TGTGCCAGCAGCTTAGCACGGCGCTCGAGGAAGGTTGAGCAGTTCTTC. The whole variable domain, remainder taken from reference TRBV7-6 and TRBJ2-1, is GAGVSQSPRYKVTKRGQDVALRCDPISGHVSLYWYRQALGQGPEFLTYFNYEAQQDKSGLPNDRFSAERPEGSISTLTIQRTEQRDSAMYRCASSLARRSRKVEQFFGPGTRLTVL.

This clone came up once. In DNA form, the CDR3 reads TGTGCCAGCAGTTTTCCGAGCACTGAAGCTTTCTTT. It specifies CASSFPSTEAFF. The chain is built from TRBV28 and TRBJ1-1; D is uncertain. Trimming took off 3 bases at V and 4 bases at J, with 6 bases between the two ends. The CDR3 contains 12 residues. Germline V lookup: CDR1 MDHEN, CDR2 SYDVKM.